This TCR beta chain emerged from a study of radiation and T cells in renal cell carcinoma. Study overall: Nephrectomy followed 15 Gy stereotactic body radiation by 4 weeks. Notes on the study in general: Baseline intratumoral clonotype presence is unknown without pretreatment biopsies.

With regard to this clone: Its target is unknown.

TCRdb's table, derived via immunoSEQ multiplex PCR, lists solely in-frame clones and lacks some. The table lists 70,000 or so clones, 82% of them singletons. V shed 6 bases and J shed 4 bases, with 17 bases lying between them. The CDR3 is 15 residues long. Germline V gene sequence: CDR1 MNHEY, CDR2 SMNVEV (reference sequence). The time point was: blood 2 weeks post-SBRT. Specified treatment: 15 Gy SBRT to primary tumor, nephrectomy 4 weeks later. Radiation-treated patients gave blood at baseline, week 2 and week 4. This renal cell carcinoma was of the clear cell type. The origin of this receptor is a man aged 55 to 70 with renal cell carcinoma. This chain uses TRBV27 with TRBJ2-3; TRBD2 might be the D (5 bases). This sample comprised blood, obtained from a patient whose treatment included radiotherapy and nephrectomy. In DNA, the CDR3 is TGTGCCAGCAGCGTAAGCCAACTAGACGCAGATACGCAGTATTTT. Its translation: CASSVSQLDADTQYF.